The subject of this entry is one T cell receptor (beta chain). Germline V CDR1 and CDR2: SGHRS, YFSETQ. CDR3 length equals 13 residues. V lost 4 bases to trimming and J lost 6 bases, with 12 bases between them. These data come from a study of radiation and T cells in renal cell carcinoma. Time point specified: baseline pretreatment blood. As for treatment: 15 Gy SBRT to primary tumor, nephrectomy 4 weeks later. Sequenced by immunoSEQ multiplex PCR; TCRdb stores in-frame clones only, minus some. This sample yields 150,000 or so clones, of which around nine tenths are seen a single time; approximately 12% belongs to the top ten.

This sequence was found in a woman between 45 and 60 years old with renal cell carcinoma. Sequences were derived from blood, sampled from a patient whose treatment included radiotherapy and nephrectomy. The chain carries TRBV5-1 and TRBJ2-3; no clear D gene. CDR3 DNA sequence: TGCGCCAGCAGCCAGTCCTCAGCCGATACGCAGTATTTT. It encodes CASSQSSADTQYF.